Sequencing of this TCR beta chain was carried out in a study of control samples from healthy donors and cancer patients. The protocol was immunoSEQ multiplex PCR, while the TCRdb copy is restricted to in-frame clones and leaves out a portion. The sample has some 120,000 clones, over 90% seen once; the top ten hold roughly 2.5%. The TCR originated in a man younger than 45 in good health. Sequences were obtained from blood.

This chain's CDR3 is CARHTGAVSNQPQHF. The CDR3 DNA follows: TGTGCCAGGCATACAGGGGCCGTTTCAAATCAGCCCCAGCATTTT. This chain joins TRBV21-1 and TRBJ1-5; TRBD1 is the table's D call and was not checked against the DNA. TRBV21-1 has pseudogene status. CDR3 length equals 15 residues.